Below are 18 T cell receptor beta chains sequenced from a single sample in a study of cytomegalovirus exposure and HLA in healthy donors. Vbeta (60) and Jbeta (13) primers were used in the PCR. This table comes from immunoSEQ multiplex PCR, and its TCRdb copy is limited to in-frame clones, with some not included. The sample gives 100,000 to 150,000 clones, around four fifths of which show up once; roughly 4% is in the top ten. The sample comprised PBMCs. These receptors all stem from a woman aged 40 to 50 in good health and CMV-seropositive.

This sequence joins TRBV5-8 and TRBJ2-2, with a possible D match to TRBD2 (6 bases). Trimming shortened V by 4 bases and J by 0 bases, and 13 bases separated the two germline ends. The CDR3 extends over 16 amino acids. In germline, CDR1 is SGHTS, CDR2 YDEGEE. In nucleotides, the CDR3 is TGTGCCAGCAGCCCCTCCGGGACTTCGAACACCGGGGAGCTGTTTTTT. This sequence encodes CASSPSGTSNTGELFF.

This clone has a handful of counts. The chain carries TRBV28 and TRBJ2-7, with no clear D. Trimming left V 10 bases short and J 0 bases short, with 16 bases between. CDR3 length: 14 amino acids. The germline V gene has CDR1 MDHEN and CDR2 SYDVKM. For the CDR3, the DNA is TGTGCCATCTGTCCTGACACCCGCTCCTACGAGCAGTACTTC. Protein product: CAICPDTRSYEQYF. Combining the CDR3 with reference TRBV28 and TRBJ2-7 gives the whole variable domain DVKVTQSSRYLVKRTGEKVFLECVQDMDHENMFWYRQDPGLGLRLIYFSYDVKMKEKGDIPEGYSVSREKKERFSLILESASTNQTSMYLCAICPDTRSYEQYFGPGTRLTVT.

The chain uses TRBV27 and TRBJ2-7, with TRBD1 matching 11 bases. V lost 2 bases and J lost 0; bases outside the gene matches: 9. Germline V gene lookup returns CDR1 MNHEY and CDR2 SMNVEV (reference sequence). This CDR3 is built from 18 residues. The CDR3 sequence is CASSLRGTGGPSSYEQYF. CDR3 DNA sequence: TGTGCCAGCAGTTTAAGAGGGACAGGGGGTCCGAGCTCCTACGAGCAGTACTTC.

The V gene is TRBV19, the J gene TRBJ1-2, with D possibly being TRBD1 (6 bases). Germline V gene data show CDR1 as LNHDA and CDR2 as SQIVND (reference sequence). Trimming took off 0 bases at V and 6 bases at J, with 14 bases between the two ends. The CDR3 totals 15 residues. The CDR3, as DNA: TGTGCCAGTAGTATAGATCTAACAGGGATACATGGCTACACCTTC. This encodes CASSIDLTGIHGYTF. Based on the CDR3 plus reference TRBV19 and TRBJ1-2, the full variable domain is DGGITQSPKYLFRKEGQNVTLSCEQNLNHDAMYWYRQDPGQGLRLIYYSQIVNDFQKGDIAEGYSVSREKKESFPLTVTSAQKNPTAFYLCASSIDLTGIHGYTFGSGTRLTVV.

The rearrangement joins TRBV10-2 to TRBJ1-2; D is unclear. CDR3 length: 12 residues. The V and J ends lost 7 bases and 0 bases respectively, with 6 bases between them. CDR1 and CDR2 (germline): WSHSY, SAAADI. The CDR3 DNA reads TGCGCCAGCAAACCAGCTAACTATGGCTACACCTTC. Its translation: CASKPANYGYTF.

This chain links TRBV11-3 with TRBJ1-1; tentative D call: TRBD1 (5 bases). The germline gives CDR1 SGHNT, CDR2 YENEEA. This CDR3 has 13 amino acids. V shed 5 bases and J shed 1 base, with 8 bases lying between them. Here the CDR3 reads CASSAGQNTEAFF. CDR3 DNA: TGTGCCAGCAGCGCAGGACAGAACACTGAAGCTTTCTTT.

The chain combines TRBV28 with TRBJ2-1, with D unresolved. The CDR3 covers 14 residues. The V end lost 5 bases, the J end lost 1 base, and 9 bases lay between the germline ends. Germline V CDR1 and CDR2: MDHEN, SYDVKM. The CDR3 region has the DNA TGTGCCAGCAGTCCCGCGCGTTCCTACAATGAGCAGTTCTTC. Amino acid sequence: CASSPARSYNEQFF.

The chain uses TRBV7-6 and TRBJ1-3, with 10 bases matching TRBD1. Germline assignment: CDR1 SGHVS and CDR2 FNYEAQ. The length of the CDR3 is 16 residues. Trimming removed 5 bases from V and 1 base from J; junction bases left unmatched: 5. In DNA form, the CDR3 reads TGTGCCAGCAGCCCCAGACAGGGGGCATCTGGAAACACCATATATTTT. It translates to CASSPRQGASGNTIYF.

This clone was seen a handful of times. J is TRBJ2-7 and V is TRBV27, with 7 bases identical to TRBD2. The germline V gene has CDR1 MNHEY and CDR2 SMNVEV (reference sequence). V lost 9 bases, J lost 6 bases, and 17 bases stayed unmatched. CDR3 length equals 15 residues. The CDR3 protein is CASIQSLAEYGEQYF. CDR3 nucleotides: TGTGCCAGTATCCAAAGCCTAGCGGAGTACGGCGAGCAGTACTTC.

V gene TRBV11-2 combines with J gene TRBJ1-2; possibly TRBD1 for D (5 bases). The ends were cut back, 0 bases at V and 6 bases at J, with 23 bases in the middle. The CDR3 contains 18 residues. In germline, CDR1 is SGHAT, CDR2 FQNNGV. For the CDR3, the DNA is TGTGCCAGCAGCTTAGATTGGGCCAGGGCCAATTCTCGGGATGGCTACACCTTC. Encoded protein: CASSLDWARANSRDGYTF.

The genes are TRBV30 and TRBJ2-5; weak D call: TRBD2 (6 bases). CDR1 is GTSNPN and CDR2 is SVGIG in the germline V gene (reference sequence). The CDR3 has 14 residues. V was clipped by 0 bases and J by 1 base, with 9 bases between them. The CDR3 sequence: CAWSVLEGQETQYF. CDR3 bases: TGTGCCTGGAGTGTACTGGAGGGCCAAGAGACCCAGTACTTC.

This clone turned up a few times. This chain connects TRBV27 to TRBJ1-2, with D maybe TRBD1 (6 bases). Trimming stripped 6 bases from V and 3 bases from J, with 8 bases between. Germline-derived CDR1 and CDR2 are MNHEY and SMNVEV (reference sequence). The CDR3 is 12 residues long. In DNA form, the CDR3 reads TGTGCCAGCAGCCAGGGGCACTATGGCTACACCTTC. Amino acid sequence: CASSQGHYGYTF.

This clone occurred once. The rearrangement uses TRBV5-1 and TRBJ2-1, with TRBD1 matching over 9 bases. Per the germline V gene, CDR1 is SGHRS and CDR2 is YFSETQ. The CDR3 contains 16 residues. Unmatched junction bases numbered 8, after V lost 0 bases and J lost 7 bases. The CDR3: CASSLGPTGGRNEQFF. The CDR3 DNA follows: TGCGCCAGCAGCTTGGGCCCGACAGGGGGGAGGAATGAGCAGTTCTTC.

The genes are TRBV10-3 and TRBJ1-1; 8 bases match TRBD1. CDR1 is ENHRY and CDR2 is SYGVKD in the germline V gene. V lost 6 bases to trimming and J lost 0 bases; unmatched junction nucleotides: 3. The CDR3 consists of 14 residues. The CDR3 loop is CAISRQGMNTEAFF. The CDR3 bases are TGTGCCATCAGCAGACAGGGGATGAACACTGAAGCTTTCTTT.

The chain combines TRBV7-3 with TRBJ2-1, with a possible D match to TRBD2 (5 bases). This CDR3 has 12 residues. CDR1 is SGHTA and CDR2 is FQGTGA in the germline V gene. Deletions cut 5 bases from V and 9 bases from J, with 11 bases between. This CDR3 reads CASSHGITEQFF. The CDR3 DNA reads as TGTGCCAGCAGCCACGGGATAACTGAGCAGTTCTTC.

This chain joins TRBV15 and TRBJ2-3, with D possibly matching TRBD2 (5 bases). Trimming removed 3 bases at V and 7 bases at J, with 11 bases between. From germline, CDR1 is LNHNV and CDR2 YYDKDF (reference sequence). The CDR3 extends over 13 amino acids. The CDR3 region has the DNA TGTGCCACCAGCAGCCGGACTGTCAATACGCAGTATTTT. Residues: CATSSRTVNTQYF.

The chain couples TRBV5-1 to TRBJ1-5, with D possibly matching TRBD1 (5 bases). Trimming removed 0 bases from V and 9 bases from J, with 13 bases in between. The V gene's germline CDR1 is SGHRS and CDR2 YFSETQ. This CDR3 spans 14 amino acids. The CDR3 nucleotides read TGCGCCAGCAGCTTGGGGGACTTCGCTTCGCCCCAGCATTTT. Amino acids: CASSLGDFASPQHF.

The rearrangement joins TRBV27 to TRBJ2-7; 11 bases line up with TRBD2. This CDR3 region has 15 residues. The V segment lost 5 bases and the J segment 3 bases; nucleotides outside the gene matches: 6. The V gene's germline CDR1 is MNHEY and CDR2 SMNVEV (reference sequence). For the CDR3, the DNA is TGTGCCAGCAGTAAGTACGGGACTAGCGGCTACGAGCAGTACTTC. Translating gives CASSKYGTSGYEQYF.